What follows is one TCR beta chain and its context. Its antigen is unidentified. These data belong to a study of T cell responses to AZD1222 COVID-19 vaccine. Sequenced by immunoSEQ multiplex PCR; TCRdb stores in-frame clones only, minus some. The sample contains over 150,000 clones, 88% of which appear only once. Regarding the study as a whole: Repertoires were obtained solely post-peak T cell response.

Sample: peripheral blood, taken 28 days after the second AZD1222 dose. This clonotype was sampled from an adult who received the AZD1222 COVID-19 vaccine.

CDR3 loop: CASSLGTESSLLFNYNSPLHF. The CDR3 DNA is TGCGCCAGCAGCTTGGGAACCGAATCTAGTCTCCTATTCAACTATAATTCACCCCTCCACTTT. The gene calls are TRBV5-1 and TRBJ1-6, with D unresolved. The germline V gene has CDR1 SGHRS and CDR2 YFSETQ. The CDR3 extends over 21 amino acids. Trimming left V 0 bases short and J 3 bases short, with 25 bases between.